This T cell receptor (beta chain) was documented in a study of blood T cell repertoires in COVID-19. For the study at large: Researchers got acute and convalescent COVID-19 samples from the United States, Italy and Spain.

Repertoires were generated with immunoSEQ multiplex PCR, while TCRdb's copy carries only in-frame clones and drops some. The sample includes roughly 250,000 clones, around 90% of them seen just once. Losses at the gene ends were 7 bases for V and 6 bases for J; bases not matched to a gene: 9. Germline CDR1 reads MDHEN; CDR2 reads SYDVKM. This CDR3 region has 15 residues. Symptom resolution, clearance, or two negative PCRs marked donors in Cohort 3 as recovered. The sample taken for sequencing was PBMCs or T cells enriched from blood (not recorded which). The clonotype was recovered from a woman aged 45-60 years who had recovered from COVID-19. V usage is TRBV28 and J usage is TRBJ2-3, with TRBD2 matching over 11 bases. CDR3 amino acids: CASILAGDLSDTQYF. CDR3 bases: TGTGCCAGCATACTAGCGGGAGATCTGTCGGATACGCAGTATTTT.